These 18 T cell receptor beta chains share one sample of origin, sequenced in a study of T cell repertoires in cytomegalovirus infection. TCRdb analysed the reads with MiXCR anew, one entry per CDR3 protein. The sample lists around 530,000 distinct CDR3 sequences, 16% occurring once. Sequencing input: CD8+ T cells from PBMCs. These receptors were taken from a human donor in good health (CMV status not recorded). Some clones in this sample may be carry-over from other donors' samples.

This clonotype showed up many times. The chain uses TRBV7-9 and TRBJ1-5; 7 nucleotides line up with TRBD1. This CDR3 comprises 17 residues. Germline CDR1 is SEHNR and CDR2 is FQNEAQ (reference sequence). With V trimmed by 4 bases and J by 5 bases, 14 bases remained unmatched. As DNA, the CDR3 is TGTGCCAGCAGCTCCTCCGGGGACAGTCTCTTTGATCAGCCCCAGCATTTT. Translation gives CASSSSGDSLFDQPQHF.

This clonotype was seen ten or more times. This chain joins TRBV7-9 and TRBJ2-7; a weak D match, TRBD2 (6 bases). Looked up from germline, CDR1 is SEHNR and CDR2 is FQNEAQ (reference sequence). The CDR3 is made up of 16 amino acids. The germline V and J ends were trimmed by 4 bases and 0 bases, with 16 bases remaining between them. CDR3: CASSSPGLQSSYEQYF. The CDR3 bases are TGTGCCAGCAGCTCTCCGGGACTCCAGAGCTCCTACGAGCAGTACTTC.

The chain joins TRBV30 to TRBJ1-5; maybe TRBD1 (6 bases). V was clipped by 3 bases and J by 7 bases, with 13 bases between them. The germline V gene has CDR1 GTSNPN and CDR2 SVGIG (reference sequence). The CDR3 consists of 13 residues. The CDR3 coding sequence is TGTGCCTGGAGCGACGACAGGTACCAGCCCCAGCATTTT. This sequence encodes CAWSDDRYQPQHF.

The rearrangement links TRBV28 to TRBJ2-3; 8 positions match TRBD2. The CDR3 consists of 16 residues. Germline assignment: CDR1 MDHEN and CDR2 SYDVKM. V lost 5 bases, J lost 4 bases, and 11 bases stayed unmatched. The CDR3 loop reads CASSQLAAKPADTQYF. In nucleotides, the CDR3 is TGTGCCAGCAGTCAACTAGCGGCTAAACCTGCAGATACGCAGTATTTT.

This clonotype came up many times. V and J are TRBV2 and TRBJ1-1; 7 bases line up with TRBD1. The CDR3 length is 13 residues. V lost 11 bases and J lost 0; bases outside the gene matches: 6. Per the germline V gene, CDR1 is SNHLY and CDR2 is FYNNEI. The DNA of the CDR3 is TGTGCCCCAGGGGGACGGTTGAACACTGAAGCTTTCTTT. Its protein product is CAPGGRLNTEAFF.

This clonotype was seen more than once but under ten times. The chain couples TRBV4-2 to TRBJ2-1, with a tentative D call TRBD2 (5 bases). V was shortened by 4 bases and J by 2 bases, with 12 bases between the two germline ends. This CDR3 is 15 amino acids long. CDR1 is LGHNA, CDR2 YNFKEQ, per germline. CDR3 coding DNA: TGTGCCAGCAGCCCTGGTGACGGGGCCTACAATGAGCAGTTCTTC. Protein sequence: CASSPGDGAYNEQFF.

V usage is TRBV6-5 and J usage is TRBJ2-4; TRBD1 might be the D (5 bases). The V end lost 7 bases, the J end lost 0 bases, and 16 bases lay between the germline ends. CDR1 and CDR2 from the germline V gene are MNHEY and SVGAGI. CDR3 length equals 16 residues. CDR3 sequence: CASKSDTRGAKNIQYF. The CDR3 DNA is TGTGCCAGCAAGTCGGACACTCGAGGAGCCAAAAACATTCAGTACTTC.

This clonotype was seen ten or more times. J is TRBJ2-2 and V is TRBV6-5; maybe TRBD1 (5 bases). The CDR3 consists of 16 residues. Per the germline V gene, CDR1 is MNHEY and CDR2 is SVGAGI. V was clipped by 0 bases and J by 4 bases, with 12 bases between them. The CDR3 region is CASSYSIPDSTGELFF. For the CDR3, the DNA is TGTGCCAGCAGTTACTCGATCCCCGACAGCACCGGGGAGCTGTTTTTT.

This chain connects TRBV5-1 to TRBJ1-6; TRBD1 aligns across 8 bases. Germline-derived CDR1 and CDR2 are SGHRS and YFSETQ. The CDR3 sequence is 15 residues long. J gave up 7 bases and V 4 bases, and 7 bases lay outside the gene matches. Written as DNA, the CDR3 is TGCGCCAGCAGCATCGACAGGGGTAACAATTCACCCCTCCACTTT. Protein sequence: CASSIDRGNNSPLHF.

In regard to this clonotype: This likely comes from a read error, as the CDR3 has no conserved phenylalanine or tryptophan at its end. This chain connects TRBV28 to TRBJ2-4; D not resolved. V was pared by 5 bases and J by 0 bases, with 14 bases between. Looked up from germline, CDR1 is MDHEN and CDR2 is SYDVKM. This CDR3 has 16 residues. CDR3: CASSPQADLAKNIQYL. The CDR3 DNA reads as TGTGCCAGCAGTCCTCAGGCAGATCTAGCCAAAAACATTCAGTACTTA.

This clonotype turned up a few times. The chain recombines TRBV7-3 with TRBJ2-1; TRBD2 matches at 7 bases. Germline values: CDR1 SGHTA, CDR2 FQGTGA. V shed 6 bases and J 8 bases; nucleotides not matched to a gene: 10. This CDR3 comprises 14 residues. The CDR3: CASSKGGVEDEQFF. DNA of the CDR3: TGTGCCAGCAGTAAGGGAGGGGTAGAAGATGAGCAGTTCTTC.

This clonotype was observed at least ten times. V and J are TRBV11-2 and TRBJ1-5; the D is unclear. The CDR3 is made up of 14 amino acids. Deletions cut 3 bases from V and 7 bases from J, with 13 bases between. Germline-derived CDR1 and CDR2 are SGHAT and FQNNGV. CDR3 DNA: TGTGCCAGCAGCTTTTCAGGATTCGGGCAGCCCCAGCATTTT. Its translation: CASSFSGFGQPQHF.

This clonotype was counted a few times. The J gene is TRBJ2-2, the V gene TRBV28; 7 bases are a match to TRBD1. Germline V gene sequence: CDR1 MDHEN, CDR2 SYDVKM. V dropped 2 bases and J dropped 4; count of bases not matched to a gene: 1. This CDR3 has 14 residues. This CDR3 is CASSLDRATGELFF. The CDR3 DNA reads TGTGCCAGCAGTTTAGACAGGGCCACCGGGGAGCTGTTTTTT.

This clonotype was observed a few times. V gene TRBV10-2 combines with J gene TRBJ2-7; 7 positions agree with TRBD1. Trimming took 4 bases from V and 3 from J; bases not matched to a gene: 6. The CDR3 is 14 amino acids. Germline loops: CDR1 WSHSY, CDR2 SAAADI. This chain's CDR3 is CASSVPGQSYEQYF. Written as DNA, the CDR3 is TGCGCCAGCAGTGTTCCGGGACAGAGCTACGAGCAGTACTTC.

The chain employs TRBV4-2 and TRBJ1-2; D is uncertain. Germline-derived CDR1 and CDR2 are LGHNA and YNFKEQ. The ends were cut back, 4 bases at V and 2 bases at J, with 17 bases in the middle. The CDR3 sequence is 16 residues long. CDR3 in amino acids: CASSPDRREENYGYTF. DNA of the CDR3: TGTGCCAGCAGCCCGGATCGTCGGGAAGAGAACTATGGCTACACCTTC.

The table lists this clonotype with many counts. This chain links TRBV10-3 with TRBJ2-1; the D gene is possibly TRBD2 (5 bases). Trimming pared 2 bases from V and 2 bases from J, leaving 13 bases between. Germline CDR1 reads ENHRY; CDR2 reads SYGVKD. The CDR3 runs to 16 residues. The CDR3 protein is CAISEAGLDPYNEQFF. CDR3 DNA sequence: TGTGCCATCAGTGAGGCCGGACTGGACCCCTACAATGAGCAGTTCTTC.

Concerning this clonotype: A much larger clone differs from this one at a single base, so this may be a read error. This chain connects TRBV7-8 to TRBJ1-5; the match to TRBD1 covers 7 bases. V shed 2 bases and J 9 bases; nucleotides not matched to a gene: 13. The germline V gene encodes CDR1 SGHVS and CDR2 FQNEAQ. This CDR3 is 16 amino acids long. CDR3 residues: CASSLKAGGVYRPQHF. The CDR3 DNA is TGTGCCAGCAGCTTAAAGGCAGGGGGAGTTTATCGGCCCCAGCATTTT.

This clonotype was found many times. The chain uses TRBV12-5 and TRBJ1-5; no reliable D call. Germline V gene data show CDR1 as LGHNT and CDR2 as FRNRAP. V lost 0 bases to trimming and J lost 0 bases, with 6 bases between them. The CDR3 is made up of 15 amino acids. DNA of the CDR3: TGTGCTAGTGGTTTGGTATCTTTTAGCAATCAGCCCCAGCATTTT. Translating gives CASGLVSFSNQPQHF.